These 8 T cell receptor beta chains share one sample of origin, sequenced in a study of T cell changes during pregnancy in multiple sclerosis. The table came from immunoSEQ multiplex PCR; TCRdb's copy has only in-frame clones and leaves some out. The sample has about 40,000 clones; 85% to 95% are singletons. The source material was CD8+ T cells from peripheral blood mononuclear cells, sampled in the third trimester of pregnancy. These receptor sequences come from a female donor with multiple sclerosis, enrolled in a pregnancy study.

The chain carries TRBV10-3 and TRBJ1-1, with D possibly TRBD1 on 6 matching bases. Between the trimmed V and J ends, which lost 3 bases and 3 bases, there was a span of 23 bases. Germline assignment: CDR1 ENHRY and CDR2 SYGVKD. The length of the CDR3 is 18 residues. CDR3 sequence: CAISDPGDGDRRDTEAFF. CDR3 DNA: TGTGCCATCAGTGACCCCGGGGATGGAGACAGGAGAGACACTGAAGCTTTCTTT.

The rearrangement joins TRBV11-1 to TRBJ1-1, with 7 positions matching TRBD1. With V trimmed by 5 bases and J by 5 bases, 8 bases remained unmatched. The V gene's germline CDR1 is SGHAT and CDR2 FQDESV (reference sequence). This CDR3 is 14 amino acids long. DNA for the CDR3: TGTGCCAGCAGCCCAACAGGGGTGGGGACTGAAGCTTTCTTT. Its translation: CASSPTGVGTEAFF.

J is TRBJ2-2 and V is TRBV27; 9 bases align to TRBD2. The CDR3 is 15 amino acids. Per the germline V gene, CDR1 is MNHEY and CDR2 is SMNVEV (reference sequence). The trim removed 9 bases at V and 0 bases at J, leaving 5 bases unmatched. The CDR3 sequence is CASRLAGSNTGELFF. The CDR3 nucleotides are TGTGCCAGTCGGCTAGCGGGGTCGAACACCGGGGAGCTGTTTTTT.

The sample holds a few counts of this clone. The rearrangement links TRBV7-6 to TRBJ1-6; D possibly corresponds to TRBD1 (6 bases). V was trimmed by 5 bases and J by 7 bases, leaving 18 bases between them. Germline CDR1 reads SGHVS; CDR2 reads FNYEAQ. The CDR3 spans 16 residues. CDR3: CASSPAPTQGNSPLHF. For the CDR3, the DNA is TGTGCCAGCAGCCCTGCCCCAACTCAGGGGAATTCACCCCTCCACTTT.

This clone was detected only once. The chain combines TRBV15 with TRBJ2-3, with D hard to call. Looked up from germline, CDR1 is LNHNV and CDR2 is YYDKDF (reference sequence). Trimming removed 3 bases from V and 1 base from J, with 8 bases in between. The CDR3 totals 14 residues. CDR3 coding DNA: TGTGCCACCAGCAGCTTTCTTGGCACAGATACGCAGTATTTT. Residues: CATSSFLGTDTQYF.

This clone was observed a single time. J is TRBJ2-5 and V is TRBV9; 10 nucleotides line up with TRBD1. V shed 3 bases and J 7 bases; nucleotides not matched to a gene: 12. Germline-derived CDR1 and CDR2 are SGDLS and YYNGEE. The CDR3 consists of 16 residues. For the CDR3, the DNA is TGTGCCAGCAGCGAGCCCCTGACAGGGGGCGACGGGACCCAGTACTTC. This codes for CASSEPLTGGDGTQYF.

This chain connects TRBV9 to TRBJ2-3, with TRBD2 matching 11 bases. The germline gives CDR1 SGDLS, CDR2 YYNGEE. The CDR3 is 18 residues long. V was pared by 3 bases and J by 4 bases, with 13 bases of the junction left unmatched. CDR3 region: CASSAYTVAGGLADTQYF. CDR3 sequence (DNA): TGTGCCAGCAGCGCCTACACCGTAGCGGGGGGGCTAGCAGATACGCAGTATTTT.

The rearrangement links TRBV10-3 to TRBJ1-5, with D possibly TRBD1 on 6 matching bases. CDR3 length: 13 residues. Deletions cut 11 bases from V and 3 bases from J, with 14 bases between. CDR1 and CDR2 (germline): ENHRY, SYGVKD. The CDR3 region has the DNA TGTGCCGTCGGCGGGGGGGCCAATCAGCCCCAGCATTTT. This translates into CAVGGGANQPQHF.